This TCR beta chain was recovered during a study of blood T cell repertoires in COVID-19 (TCRdb year 2020). A note on the overall study: The collaborator samples originated in the United States, Italy and Spain and spanned the acute and convalescent phases of COVID-19. The repertoires were released in a freely available public database meant as a resource for research on the immune response to SARS-CoV-2. The material from the prospective study consisted of cDNA or gDNA derived from T cells, B-cell-depleted T cells, or PBMCs. Subjects who had been exposed to COVID-19, were actively infected with it, or had recovered from it provided the deeply sampled blood TCRbeta repertoires that made up the dataset. Where HLA class I and class II types were available, the types were taken from metadata supplied by the sample provider, not from assay-based typing. Samples came from the ongoing ImmuneRACE study (first 160 participants) plus 1,254 subjects from 6 global collaborators. Nearly every sample came with metadata listing a de-identified subject ID, COVID-19 status, age in years and sex.

Via the germline V gene, CDR1 is SGHRS and CDR2 YFSETQ. The CDR3 goes from the cysteine to the phenylalanine over 13 residues. The sequence is cut down to CDR3 DNA, 39 bases in frame from base 1. V is shortened by 0 bases, J by 6 bases, and the region joining them spans 9 bases. The collaborating institutions used their own protocols to collect whole blood in K2EDTA tubes. Collaborator samples were shipped for TCRbeta analysis as frozen whole blood, isolated PBMCs, or DNA extracted from either sample type. The paper's findings and limits, for the study overall: The quantity of clinical and demographic metadata differed by source and by participant and was supplied without curation.

The immunoSEQ Assay, a bias-controlled multiplex PCR, was used to amplify TCRbeta CDR3 regions from genomic DNA. As for how the authors treated the data: The number of nucleated cells in each sample was estimated by amplification of reference gene primers within the assay. To quantify the absolute abundance of each unique TCRbeta CDR3 rearrangement, sequence reads were collapsed and filtered. Productive Simpson clonality was computed per sample as the square root of Simpson's diversity index over productive rearrangements. TCRdb took this table from immuneACCESS and kept in-frame rearrangements with V and J called. Such tables lack part of the clones; where checked against another copy, unresolved V genes explain under half of the gap, and the rest is unexplained. V, J and clone size reflect that table, while D and trimming were determined from the DNA. The sample table shows 90,000 to 100,000 clones, and 70% to 85% are seen once. The ten largest clones capture under 11% of the sample.

With regard to this clone: Its cognate antigen has yet to be identified. No much larger clone is present one base from it, and per-base qualities are unavailable.

Input material: peripheral blood. The origin of this receptor is a man aged 65 to 85 with acute or convalescent COVID-19. In this chain, TRBV5-1 is recombined with TRBJ1-2, with the D segment identity uncertain. The CDR3 corresponds to CASSLGHQDGYTF. The nucleotide sequence is given as TGCGCCAGCAGCTTGGGACACCAGGATGGCTACACCTTC.